A single sample is the source of the 32 T cell receptor beta chains below, sequenced in a study of blood T cell repertoires in COVID-19. Profiling relied on immunoSEQ multiplex PCR, and the TCRdb table lists in-frame clones only, not all of them. Of roughly 200,000 clones in the sample, 80% to 90% were seen once. The material sequenced was peripheral blood. Every receptor here comes from a man aged 60-69 years with acute or convalescent COVID-19.

In its sample, this clone was seen once. The CDR3 DNA reads as TGCGCCAGCAGCCCTGGACAGGGAGGGAATTCACCCCTCCACTTT. It codes for CASSPGQGGNSPLHF. This sequence joins TRBV5-1 and TRBJ1-6; 8 bases map to TRBD1. The CDR3 extends over 15 amino acids. The germline V gene has CDR1 SGHRS and CDR2 YFSETQ. The trim removed 4 bases at V and 7 bases at J, leaving 7 bases unmatched.

This clone was counted between two and nine times. The chain couples TRBV19 to TRBJ1-4, with 8 nucleotides matching TRBD1. V gave up 7 bases and J gave up 1 base; unmatched junction bases: 2. The length of the CDR3 is 14 residues. The germline V gene encodes CDR1 LNHDA and CDR2 SQIVND (reference sequence). The CDR3 loop is CASTDRGTNEKLFF. CDR3 in DNA: TGTGCCAGTACCGACAGGGGAACTAATGAAAAACTGTTTTTT.

The chain has TRBV28 and TRBJ2-4, with 13 positions matching TRBD2. J gave up 7 bases and V 5 bases, and 5 bases lay outside the gene matches. The length of the CDR3 is 15 residues. Germline values: CDR1 MDHEN, CDR2 SYDVKM. CDR3 nucleotide sequence: TGTGCCAGCAGTCCCCGACTAGCGGGAGGTAACATTCAGTACTTC. Translation gives CASSPRLAGGNIQYF. Full variable domain (rest looked up from reference TRBV28 and TRBJ2-4): DVKVTQSSRYLVKRTGEKVFLECVQDMDHENMFWYRQDPGLGLRLIYFSYDVKMKEKGDIPEGYSVSREKKERFSLILESASTNQTSMYLCASSPRLAGGNIQYFGAGTRLSVL.

This chain links TRBV13 with TRBJ2-3; D possibly corresponds to TRBD2 (5 bases). V was shortened by 5 bases and J by 14 bases, with 11 bases between the two germline ends. The CDR3 loop spans 10 amino acids. The germline gives CDR1 PRHDT, CDR2 FYEKMQ (reference sequence). CDR3 in amino acids: CASSPRDAYF. The CDR3 DNA sequence: TGTGCCAGCAGCCCGAGGGATGCGTATTTT.

The chain is built from TRBV6-5 and TRBJ1-2; 8 nucleotides agree with TRBD1. Trimming at V came to 6 bases and at J to 8 bases, leaving 8 bases not matched to a gene. Germline-derived CDR1 and CDR2 are MNHEY and SVGAGI. CDR3 length: 13 amino acids. CDR3 sequence: CASSFLTGDGYTF. The CDR3 nucleotides are TGTGCCAGCAGCTTTCTGACAGGGGACGGCTACACCTTC.

V gene TRBV6-2 or TRBV6-3 combines with J gene TRBJ1-5; unclear D gene. This CDR3 spans 17 amino acids. Between the trimmed V and J ends, which lost 0 bases and 10 bases, there was a span of 22 bases. Germline V CDR1 and CDR2: MNHEY, SVGEGT. CDR3 sequence reads: CASSYSTPRWFRSPQHF. The CDR3 nucleotides are TGTGCCAGCAGTTACTCGACGCCGAGGTGGTTCCGCAGCCCCCAGCATTTT.

This clone occurred a few times. The chain carries TRBV3-1 (or the pseudogene TRBV3-2) and TRBJ2-7, with a possible D match to TRBD2 (5 bases). The CDR3 length is 13 residues. Looked up from germline, CDR1 is LGHDT and CDR2 is YNNKEL (reference sequence). Trimming removed 3 bases from V and 6 bases from J, with 12 bases in between. As DNA, the CDR3 is TGTGCCAGCAGCCAGGGGAGCATACCCGAGCAGTACTTC. It specifies CASSQGSIPEQYF.

The chain links TRBV3-1 (or the pseudogene TRBV3-2) to TRBJ2-5; 7 nucleotides align to TRBD1. This CDR3 comprises 15 residues. Germline CDR1 reads LGHDT; CDR2 reads YNNKEL (reference sequence). Trimming cost V 4 bases and J 0 bases; bases outside gene matches: 5. The CDR3 sequence: CASSLDRANQETQYF. CDR3 DNA: TGTGCCAGCAGCCTCGACAGGGCGAACCAAGAGACCCAGTACTTC.

This clone occurred once. CDR3 nucleotide sequence: TGCGCCAGCAGCTTGGGGACCGGAGGTCGAGAGACCCAGTACTTC. Its translation: CASSLGTGGRETQYF. The chain links TRBV5-1 to TRBJ2-5; the D gene is possibly TRBD2 (5 bases). The CDR3 sequence is 15 residues long. Deletions cut 0 bases from V and 4 bases from J, with 13 bases between. Germline loops: CDR1 SGHRS, CDR2 YFSETQ. The variable domain in full, completed from reference TRBV5-1 and TRBJ2-5, reads KAGVTQTPRYLIKTRGQQVTLSCSPISGHRSVSWYQQTPGQGLQFLFEYFSETQRNKGNFPGRFSGRQFSNSRSEMNVSTLELGDSALYLCASSLGTGGRETQYFGPGTRLLVL.

DNA for the CDR3: TGTGCCAGCAGCCTTACCGGACAGAATTCACCCCTCCACTTT. This sequence encodes CASSLTGQNSPLHF. This rearrangement joins TRBV7-2 to TRBJ1-6, with D maybe TRBD1 (6 bases). With 5 bases removed from V and 7 bases from J, the gap between germline ends came to 12 bases. The CDR3 runs to 14 residues. Germline V CDR1 and CDR2: SGHTA, FQGNSA.

This sequence joins TRBV5-1 and TRBJ1-2, with D tentatively TRBD1 (6 bases). Between the trimmed V and J ends, which lost 0 bases and 3 bases, there was a span of 9 bases. The CDR3 contains 14 residues. In germline, CDR1 is SGHRS, CDR2 YFSETQ. CDR3 nucleotides: TGCGCCAGCAGCTTGGACCCAGGGGACTATGGCTACACCTTC. Its protein product is CASSLDPGDYGYTF.

The CDR3 DNA is TGCACCAGCAGCCAAGTCGGCGGGAGGACATACGAGCAGTACTTC. Its protein product is CTSSQVGGRTYEQYF. The J gene is TRBJ2-7, the V gene TRBV1; the listed D gene, TRBD2, was not tested against the DNA. TRBV1 is described as a pseudogene. The CDR3 spans 15 residues.

Of note for this clone: This could be a read error, since a much larger clone is one nucleotide away. Other DNA sequences in this specimen translate into the identical CDR3. J is TRBJ1-5 and V is TRBV3-1 (or the pseudogene TRBV3-2); TRBD1 might be the D (5 bases). V shed 4 bases and J shed 4 bases, with 8 bases lying between them. The CDR3 has 13 amino acids. CDR1 is LGHDT and CDR2 is YNNKEL in the germline V gene (reference sequence). As DNA, the CDR3 is TGTGCCAGCAGCCCTGGGGGGAATCAGCCCCAGCATTTT. Protein product: CASSPGGNQPQHF.

This clone turned up a few times. The V call is TRBV4-2, the J call TRBJ2-1; the match to TRBD1 covers 9 bases. After removal of 1 base from V and 5 bases from J, the junction contained 3 bases not matched to a gene. From germline, CDR1 is LGHNA and CDR2 YNFKEQ. The CDR3 is made up of 15 amino acids. CDR3 loop: CASSQVQGANNEQFF. DNA of the CDR3: TGTGCCAGCAGCCAAGTACAGGGGGCGAACAATGAGCAGTTCTTC.

The V gene is TRBV7-2, the J gene TRBJ2-7; the match to TRBD2 covers 8 bases. Per the germline V gene, CDR1 is SGHTA and CDR2 is FQGNSA. V trimming: 5 bases; J trimming: 7 bases; junction bases outside the gene matches: 13. This CDR3 is built from 15 residues. CDR3 protein: CASSLPTNGRGEQYF. The DNA for the CDR3 is TGTGCCAGCAGCCTACCTACTAACGGGAGGGGGGAGCAGTACTTC.

This clone has a single count. The J gene is TRBJ2-7, the V gene TRBV19; D possibly corresponds to TRBD2 (5 bases). CDR3 length equals 16 residues. The germline gives CDR1 LNHDA, CDR2 SQIVND (reference sequence). Trimming stripped 3 bases from V and 0 bases from J, with 15 bases between. CDR3 in amino acids: CASSMRADAGSYEQYF. The DNA for the CDR3 is TGTGCCAGTAGTATGAGGGCGGACGCCGGCTCCTACGAGCAGTACTTC.

The chain carries TRBV7-2 and TRBJ2-3, with D perhaps TRBD2 (6 bases). The V end was cut by 3 bases, the J end by 0 bases, with 10 bases between. The CDR3 is 15 amino acids. The germline V gene encodes CDR1 SGHTA and CDR2 FQGNSA. CDR3 DNA sequence: TGTGCCAGCAGCTTCGGCGGGACTAGCACAGATACGCAGTATTTT. Its protein is CASSFGGTSTDTQYF. The full variable domain, in which reference TRBV7-2 and TRBJ2-3 provide the parts outside the CDR3, is GAGVSQSPSNKVTEKGKDVELRCDPISGHTALYWYRQSLGQGLEFLIYFQGNSAPDKSGLPSDRFSAERTGGSVSTLTIQRTQQEDSAVYLCASSFGGTSTDTQYFGPGTRLTVL.

This chain connects TRBV19 to TRBJ1-1; D is undetermined. The germline V and J ends were trimmed by 1 base and 8 bases, with 5 bases remaining between them. The CDR3 has 11 amino acids. Germline V gene data show CDR1 as LNHDA and CDR2 as SQIVND (reference sequence). The CDR3 DNA follows: TGTGCCAGTAGTATAGGGCCCGAAGCTTTCTTT. Translating it yields CASSIGPEAFF.

The chain recombines TRBV19 with TRBJ1-2; TRBD1 matches 7 bases. Germline assignment: CDR1 LNHDA and CDR2 SQIVND (reference sequence). CDR3 length: 13 amino acids. V was pared by 4 bases and J by 8 bases, with 7 bases of the junction left unmatched. In nucleotides, the CDR3 is TGTGCCAGTAGTACCGACAGGGTATCCGGCTACACCTTC. This sequence encodes CASSTDRVSGYTF.

The V and J genes are TRBV6-4 and TRBJ2-1; 10 bases agree with TRBD2. The CDR3 contains 17 residues. With V trimmed by 4 bases and J by 4 bases, 10 bases remained unmatched. Germline V gene sequence: CDR1 MRHNA, CDR2 SNTAGT. The CDR3 nucleotides are TGTGCCAGCAGTGTTACGACTAGCGGGTGGTTTTACAATGAGCAGTTCTTC. It codes for CASSVTTSGWFYNEQFF.

CDR3 DNA: TGCGCCAGCAGCCAAGATTTCCCTTTCACCGGGGAGCTGTTTTTT. Residues: CASSQDFPFTGELFF. V and J are TRBV4-1 and TRBJ2-2; D gene uncertain. The CDR3 runs to 15 residues. Germline V gives CDR1 MGHRA, CDR2 YSYEKL. The germline V and J ends were trimmed by 0 bases and 4 bases, with 9 bases remaining between them.

The chain combines TRBV2 with TRBJ2-5; tentatively, D is TRBD1 (6 bases). Germline V gene data show CDR1 as SNHLY and CDR2 as FYNNEI. CDR3 length equals 14 residues. V lost 4 bases to trimming and J lost 5 bases, with 14 bases between them. CDR3 sequence: CASSGTGTPETQYF. Written as DNA, the CDR3 is TGTGCCAGCAGTGGCACAGGGACGCCGGAGACCCAGTACTTC.

The V and J genes are TRBV19 and TRBJ2-7, with 9 bases matching TRBD2. Germline CDR1 LNHDA, CDR2 SQIVND (reference sequence). The CDR3 covers 15 residues. J gave up 3 bases and V 5 bases, and 8 bases lay outside the gene matches. This CDR3 reads CASSVRSGSLYEQYF. As DNA, the CDR3 is TGTGCCAGTAGTGTTCGTAGCGGGAGCCTCTACGAGCAGTACTTC.

This clone has at least ten counts. The CDR3 protein is CASSPGRGHSYEQYF. The CDR3 DNA reads as TGTGCCAGCAGCCCCGGAAGGGGCCACTCCTACGAGCAGTACTTC. The rearrangement links TRBV5-4 to TRBJ2-7; tentative D call: TRBD1 (5 bases). V lost 4 bases and J 0 bases, leaving 14 bases between the germline ends. The CDR3 has 15 residues. The germline V gene has CDR1 SGHNT and CDR2 YYREEE (reference sequence).

The chain couples TRBV5-6 to TRBJ2-7, with D maybe TRBD1 (5 bases). Germline values: CDR1 SGHDT, CDR2 YYEEEE. V lost 5 bases and J 4 bases, leaving 13 bases between the germline ends. This CDR3 is 13 amino acids long. The CDR3 DNA is TGTGCCAGCAGGAGGCGACAGTTTTACGAGCAGTACTTC. Translated: CASRRRQFYEQYF. The full variable domain, rest sourced from reference TRBV5-6 and TRBJ2-7, is DAGVTQSPTHLIKTRGQQVTLRCSPKSGHDTVSWYQQALGQGPQFIFQYYEEEERQRGNFPDRFSGHQFPNYSSELNVNALLLGDSALYLCASRRRQFYEQYFGPGTRLTVT.

This rearrangement joins TRBV18 to TRBJ1-1; 8 positions match TRBD1. The junction had 2 bases not matched to a gene; V was cut back by 4 bases and J by 10 bases. CDR3 length equals 11 residues. Germline loops: CDR1 KGHSH, CDR2 LQKENI. In DNA, the CDR3 is TGTGCCAGCTCACTAGACAGGGGAGCTTTCTTT. It is translated as CASSLDRGAFF.

V usage is TRBV5-1 and J usage is TRBJ2-2; D may be TRBD1 (5 bases). Deletions cut 0 bases from V and 1 base from J, with 7 bases between. The CDR3 covers 15 residues. Germline V CDR1 and CDR2: SGHRS, YFSETQ. This CDR3 reads CASSLGQGNTGELFF. The CDR3 DNA reads TGCGCCAGCAGCTTGGGGCAGGGGAACACCGGGGAGCTGTTTTTT.

This clone was seen more than once but under ten times. The V gene is TRBV5-5, the J gene TRBJ2-1, with TRBD2 matching 11 bases. In germline, CDR1 is SGHKS, CDR2 YYEKEE (reference sequence). This CDR3 spans 15 amino acids. V lost 0 bases to trimming and J lost 7 bases; unmatched junction nucleotides: 3. The CDR3 reads CASSLDSGRGNEQFF. The CDR3 region has the DNA TGTGCCAGCAGCTTGGATAGCGGGAGGGGAAATGAGCAGTTCTTC.

CDR3 bases: TGTGCCAGCAGGAGGACAGGGGTTGACACCGGGGAGCTGTTTTTT. Amino acids: CASRRTGVDTGELFF. The chain employs TRBV6-5 and TRBJ2-2, with 9 bases matching TRBD1. The V gene end was trimmed by 6 bases and the J gene end by 3 bases; junction bases not matched to a gene: 5. The CDR3 spans 15 residues. The germline gives CDR1 MNHEY, CDR2 SVGAGI.

This clone was counted between two and nine times. The chain joins TRBV11-3 to TRBJ2-7; TRBD1 matches at 10 bases. V gave up 1 base and J gave up 5 bases; unmatched junction bases: 11. Looked up from germline, CDR1 is SGHNT and CDR2 is YENEEA. The CDR3 loop spans 17 amino acids. The CDR3 nucleotides read TGTGCCAGCAGCTTAGGGCTGCCGGGGACAGGGGTCGACGAGCAGTACTTC. Its translation is CASSLGLPGTGVDEQYF.

The rearrangement links TRBV4-1 to TRBJ2-1, with unresolved D. V was pared by 0 bases and J by 5 bases, with 14 bases between. The CDR3 is 16 amino acids. The V gene's germline CDR1 is MGHRA and CDR2 YSYEKL. CDR3 region: CASSQEALNLDNEQFF. The CDR3 region has the DNA TGCGCCAGCAGCCAAGAAGCTCTGAATCTCGACAATGAGCAGTTCTTC.

The J gene is TRBJ2-4, the V gene TRBV2; TRBD1 matches at 9 bases. CDR3 size: 17 residues. Germline trimming cut 0 bases from V and 9 bases from J; bases unmatched to any gene: 12. Germline V lookup: CDR1 SNHLY, CDR2 FYNNEI. The CDR3 loop reads CASSEAFGQGFRGIQYF. In nucleotides, the CDR3 is TGTGCCAGCAGTGAAGCGTTCGGACAGGGGTTTAGGGGCATTCAGTACTTC.